This T cell receptor beta chain was recovered during a study of PD-1 blockade in mismatch repair-deficient tumors. There are 14 residues in the CDR3. CDR1 is WNHNN and CDR2 is SYGVQD in the germline V gene (reference sequence). V was shortened by 3 bases and J by 1 base, with 10 bases between the two germline ends. Clones were sequenced by immunoSEQ multiplex PCR, and TCRdb holds only the in-frame ones, with some missing. In the table there are about 60,000 clones, about nine tenths of which are singletons. The material was peripheral blood, obtained 52 weeks after starting pembrolizumab. The TCR originated in an adult with mismatch repair-deficient cancer. The chain carries TRBV10-1 and TRBJ2-7, with D possibly being TRBD1 (6 bases). The CDR3, as DNA: TGCGCCAGCAGTGACCGGGACATATCCTACGAGCAGTACTTC. Translation gives CASSDRDISYEQYF.